A selection of T cell receptor beta chains follows, all from one sample in a study of Ad26.COV2.S vaccination and SARS-CoV-2 variants. Method: immunoSEQ multiplex PCR; TCRdb's copy keeps in-frame clones and lacks some. The data contain 300,000 to 400,000 clones, roughly 90% of them singletons. This sample comprised peripheral blood, obtained in a trial of Ad26.COV2.S vaccine versus placebo. The source is a person between 18 and 65 years old who received the Ad26.COV2.S COVID-19 vaccine or a placebo. Each CDR3 is given with its conserved first and last residue. D genes are given only for firm matches. A clone size is listed for some rows: how often the clone was seen (once, few, many), or a class if it is expanded.

d_call	clone_size	v_call	j_call	cdr3_nt	cdr3_aa
.	.	TRBV7-8	TRBJ1-4	TGTGCCAGCAGCTCCCTGGACCATAGACTCTCAACTAATGAAAAACTGTTTTTT	CASSSLDHRLSTNEKLFF
.	.	TRBV11-1	TRBJ2-1	TGTGCCAGCAGCTTAGCCAGGAGAGGTTCCTACAATGAGCAGTTCTTC	CASSLARRGSYNEQFF
.	.	TRBV29-1	TRBJ2-5	TGCAGCGTCTGGACACCCGAAGGGGAGACCCAGTACTTC	CSVWTPEGETQYF
TRBD2	.	TRBV6-1	TRBJ2-1	TGTGCCAGCAGTGAAAGGACTAGGGGCAATGAGCAGTTCTTC	CASSERTRGNEQFF
TRBD1	.	TRBV10-2	TRBJ1-1	TGCGCCAGCAGTGCCCGGGACAGATACACTGAAGCTTTCTTT	CASSARDRYTEAFF
.	.	TRBV7-3	TRBJ1-2	TGTGCCAGCAGCCGCTGCCGGGCGGGCTACACCTTC	CASSRCRAGYTF
.	.	TRBV2	TRBJ2-3	TGTGCCAGCAGTGAACAAGGCAGGGGCCGGGCAGATACGCAGTATTTT	CASSEQGRGRADTQYF
TRBD1	few	TRBV2	TRBJ1-1	TGTGCCAGCAGTCACGACCAGGGGGCGGGTGAAGCTTTCTTT	CASSHDQGAGEAFF
TRBD2	.	TRBV5-4	TRBJ2-3	TGTGCCAGCAGGCTTAGCGGGACTAGCACAGATACGCAGTATTTT	CASRLSGTSTDTQYF
.	once	TRBV19	TRBJ1-1	TGTGCCAGTAGTATAAGGCGGTTGGACGGGGGGAACACTGAAGCTTTCTTT	CASSIRRLDGGNTEAFF
.	.	TRBV7-9	TRBJ2-7	TGTGCCAGCAGCTCGGCGGGGCGCGCAATTCAGTACTTC	CASSSAGRAIQYF
TRBD1	.	TRBV9	TRBJ1-1	TGTGCCAGCAGCGTGGTACCGGGACAGGGGAACACTGAAGCTTTCTTT	CASSVVPGQGNTEAFF
.	.	TRBV2	TRBJ2-1	TGTGCCAGCAAACAGGTGAGCTCCTACAATGAGCAGTTCTTC	CASKQVSSYNEQFF
.	few	TRBV9	TRBJ2-1	TGTGCCAGCAGCGTAGCTCCAGCGGGGACATACAATGAGCAGTTCTTC	CASSVAPAGTYNEQFF
.	.	TRBV6-5	TRBJ2-5	TGTGCCAGCACCGGGGGGCGTGGGGAGACCCAGTACTTC	CASTGGRGETQYF
TRBD1	.	TRBV6-5	TRBJ2-2	TGTGCCAGCAGTTACGCGGACAGGGGGCTCACCGGGGAGCTGTTTTTT	CASSYADRGLTGELFF
.	.	TRBV28	TRBJ2-3	TGTGCCAGCAGGAATTTTGATACGCAGTATTTT	CASRNFDTQYF
.	.	TRBV12-3/TRBV12-4	TRBJ2-7	TGTGCCAGCAGTTTTTACCCCTACGAGCAGTACTTC	CASSFYPYEQYF
TRBD1	.	TRBV7-8	TRBJ2-2	TGTGCCAGCAGCCCCCGGACAGGGCCCGGGGAGCTGTTTTTT	CASSPRTGPGELFF
TRBD2	.	TRBV28	TRBJ2-1	TGTGCCAGCAGCGCAATGGGACTAGCGGGAGCTTTCTACAATGAGCAGTTCTTC	CASSAMGLAGAFYNEQFF
.	.	TRBV6-5	TRBJ1-1	TGTGCCAGCACCGAGAGTAGGGCTCAGACTGAAGCTTTCTTT	CASTESRAQTEAFF
TRBD2	.	TRBV3-1/TRBV3-2	TRBJ2-7	TGTGCCAGCAGCCAAGGCCTTAGGCGGACTAGCGGATACGAGCAGTACTTC	CASSQGLRRTSGYEQYF
.	.	TRBV30	TRBJ1-1	TGTGGGGTGGGGGGAATGAACACTGAAGCTTTCTTT	CGVGGMNTEAFF
.	.	TRBV11-1	TRBJ2-1	TGTGCCAGCAGCTGGACCGCTATTCAGAATGAGCAGTTCTTC	CASSWTAIQNEQFF
TRBD1	.	TRBV7-6	TRBJ1-1	TGTGCCAGCAGCTTGACAGGGGTTGTGACAGGGAACACTGAAGCTTTCTTT	CASSLTGVVTGNTEAFF
TRBD1	.	TRBV27	TRBJ1-2	TGTGCCAGCAGTTTATCAGGGGGCAGGAGCTATGGCTACACCTTC	CASSLSGGRSYGYTF
TRBD1	.	TRBV27	TRBJ1-5	TGTGCCAGCAGTCGTGTGACAGGGGGCGATCAGCCCCAGCATTTT	CASSRVTGGDQPQHF
.	.	TRBV9	TRBJ2-2	TGTGCCAGCAGCGTAGAAGGTGGGGCGAACACCGGGGAGCTGTTTTTT	CASSVEGGANTGELFF
.	few	TRBV29-1	TRBJ1-1	TGCAGCGTTGAAAAGGCCTTCCCAGCTGAAGCTTTCTTT	CSVEKAFPAEAFF
TRBD2	.	TRBV6-5	TRBJ2-7	TGTGCCAGCACCGGACTAGCGGCTAACTACGAGCAGTACTTC	CASTGLAANYEQYF
.	.	TRBV11-2	TRBJ2-5	TGTGCCAGCAGCTCACACCCAATGAGGCGCCGGGGGGCCCAAGAGACCCAGTACTTC	CASSSHPMRRRGAQETQYF